Listed here is a single TCR beta chain. This record belongs to a study of blood T cell repertoires in COVID-19. Across the whole study: Whether acute or convalescent, the COVID-19 samples came from the United States, Italy and Spain. Nucleic acid was either cDNA or gDNA, and it came from T cells, B-cell-depleted T cells, or PBMCs.

Germline CDR1 and CDR2: SEHNR and FQNEAQ (reference sequence). J gave up 7 bases and V 5 bases, and 14 bases lay outside the gene matches. The CDR3 length is 16 residues. Original handling: Amplification with reference gene primers provided the estimates of nucleated cell counts. Sequencing used immunoSEQ multiplex PCR; TCRdb keeps in-frame clones, though not all of them. V and J calls and clone size are copied from that table; D and trimming were computed from the DNA. Of fewer than 350,000 clones listed, around 89% are singletons. The sequenced sample consisted of peripheral blood. This receptor was obtained from a man in his forties with acute or convalescent COVID-19. The V and J genes are TRBV7-9 and TRBJ2-1, with 7 bases identical to TRBD2. CDR3 bases: TGTGCCAGCAGCCCCTCGGGGGGAGAAGGGAGGAATGAGCAGTTCTTC. Amino acid sequence: CASSPSGGEGRNEQFF.